This T cell receptor beta chain stems from a study of T cells in Graves' hyperthyroidism and ophthalmopathy. Study-level results: Most clonotypes expanded in the thyroid (above 0.001) were also present in blood. Ophthalmopathy was model-predicted a median about 6.7 months pre-onset.

Researchers barred patients who had uncontrolled infection, other autoimmune disease, pregnancy or lactation. Clinical symptoms, serum thyroxine and TRAb, thyroid ultrasound and orbital computed tomography were used for the diagnoses. This clonotype was detected many times. The antigen is unknown. Amplified TCR beta CDR3 regions came from RNA transcripts. A first-round RT-PCR of the TCR CDR3 used the HTBI primer set. In TCRdb, the multiplex PCR reads were re-called with MiXCR into one record per CDR3 protein. Of hundreds of thousands of distinct CDR3 sequences detected, under 15% appear once; the ten largest clones hold under 15%. The V gene lost 2 bases and the J gene lost 3 bases, with 11 bases spanning the gap. Germline CDR1 SGHVS, CDR2 FNYEAQ. The CDR3 length is 14 residues.

V is TRBV7-6 and J is TRBJ2-7; D is perhaps TRBD2 (6 bases). Source material: blood. The sequence came from a man aged 18-30 years with Graves' ophthalmopathy. CDR3 sequence (DNA): TGTGCCAGCAGCTTACCGGGGGTTAACTACGAGCAGTACTTC. Translation: CASSLPGVNYEQYF.